The 8 T cell receptor beta chains listed next were all sequenced from one sample in a study of radiation and T cells in renal cell carcinoma. Noted time point: blood 2 weeks post-SBRT. Treatment meaning: 15 Gy SBRT to primary tumor, nephrectomy 4 weeks later. TCRdb's table, derived via immunoSEQ multiplex PCR, lists solely in-frame clones and lacks some. This table holds some 76,000 clones, 82% found once. This sample comprised blood, obtained from a patient whose treatment included radiotherapy and nephrectomy. Source of these receptors: a man in his 60s with renal cell carcinoma.

This sequence joins TRBV20-1 and TRBJ2-5, with 7 bases lining up with TRBD2. Trimming at V came to 6 bases and at J to 3 bases, leaving 1 base not matched to a gene. Germline assignment: CDR1 DFQATT and CDR2 SNEGSKA (reference sequence). The CDR3 covers 11 residues. The CDR3 nucleotides are TGCAGTGCCGGGACTAAAGAGACCCAGTACTTC. This encodes CSAGTKETQYF.

This chain links TRBV6-5 with TRBJ2-1; 8 bases line up with TRBD2. Germline-derived CDR1 and CDR2 are MNHEY and SVGAGI. V lost 6 bases, J lost 8 bases, and 12 bases stayed unmatched. This CDR3 region has 15 residues. CDR3 loop: CASSLHPTSEDEQFF. In DNA form, the CDR3 reads TGTGCCAGCAGCCTCCACCCGACTAGCGAAGATGAGCAGTTCTTC.

The chain employs TRBV10-1 and TRBJ2-3, with TRBD2 matching over 7 bases. In germline, CDR1 is WNHNN, CDR2 SYGVQD (reference sequence). The junction had 4 bases not matched to a gene; V was cut back by 6 bases and J by 4 bases. CDR3 length equals 13 residues. CDR3 sequence (DNA): TGCGCCAGCAGAGCGGGACTCGCAGATACGCAGTATTTT. As protein: CASRAGLADTQYF.

The CDR3 bases are TGTGCCAGCAGCGCTCGTAACACTGAAGCTTTCTTT. As protein: CASSARNTEAFF. The chain recombines TRBV11-1 with TRBJ1-1; D not certain. This CDR3 is 12 amino acids long. Germline V gene sequence: CDR1 SGHAT, CDR2 FQDESV (reference sequence). The V and J ends lost 5 bases and 2 bases respectively, with 6 bases between them.

The rearrangement uses TRBV6-5 and TRBJ1-5; D may be TRBD1 (5 bases). CDR1 MNHEY and CDR2 SVGAGI come from the germline V gene. The V end was cut by 4 bases, the J end by 2 bases, with 15 bases between. This CDR3 region has 16 residues. For the CDR3, the DNA is TGTGCCAGCAGTTTAGGGGCCCGGGAGGGCAATCAGCCCCAGCATTTT. As protein: CASSLGAREGNQPQHF.

The genes are TRBV5-6 and TRBJ2-7; D gene uncertain. V lost 6 bases and J 5 bases, leaving 15 bases between the germline ends. The CDR3 is made up of 13 amino acids. Per the germline V gene, CDR1 is SGHDT and CDR2 is YYEEEE. The CDR3 DNA sequence: TGTGCCAGCACCCCGTGGATTACTGACGAGCAGTACTTC. It specifies CASTPWITDEQYF.

The rearrangement links TRBV5-4 to TRBJ2-3, with TRBD1 matching 9 bases. The CDR3 has 17 amino acids. V lost 4 bases and J lost 3; bases outside the gene matches: 12. The germline V gene has CDR1 SGHNT and CDR2 YYREEE (reference sequence). CDR3 loop: CASSPDLQGALTDTQYF. The CDR3, as DNA: TGTGCCAGCAGCCCGGATCTACAGGGGGCATTGACAGATACGCAGTATTTT.

The CDR3 coding sequence is TGCGCCAGCAGCTTGAACCCTACCGGACTAGCGGGAGAGCAGTACTTC. Amino acids: CASSLNPTGLAGEQYF. V gene TRBV5-1 combines with J gene TRBJ2-7, with TRBD2 matching over 12 bases. The CDR3 totals 16 residues. The germline V gene encodes CDR1 SGHRS and CDR2 YFSETQ. With V trimmed by 1 base and J by 7 bases, 9 bases remained unmatched.